The 10 T cell receptor beta chains given below trace back to one sample, sequenced in a study of shared clonotypes between healthy human individuals. Sequenced by immunoSEQ multiplex PCR; TCRdb stores in-frame clones only, minus some. The sample has 1.5 million to 2.5 million clones; about 95% are singletons. In the naive CD8 group, cells lacked CD45RO and were positively selected for CCR7, so terminally differentiated effector memory CD45RA+ cells were left out. Sample: naive CD8+ T cells sorted from blood. These receptors all stem from a man younger than 30 in good health.

Comment on this clone: The identical CDR3 is also encoded by other nucleotide sequences in the sample. The chain carries TRBV19 and TRBJ2-7, with D possibly being TRBD2 (5 bases). This CDR3 comprises 13 residues. V was shortened by 2 bases and J by 2 bases, with 7 bases between the two germline ends. Per the germline V gene, CDR1 is LNHDA and CDR2 is SQIVND (reference sequence). The CDR3 DNA is TGTGCCAGTAGTATATCCGGGGCCTACGAGCAGTACTTC. Translating it yields CASSISGAYEQYF.

This rearrangement joins TRBV5-6 to TRBJ2-7; TRBD1 agrees at 10 bases. Germline CDR1 is SGHDT and CDR2 is YYEEEE. There are 15 residues in the CDR3. With 4 bases clipped from V and 3 bases from J, the junction kept 7 bases outside the gene matches. CDR3 in amino acids: CASSLTGQGFYEQYF. The CDR3 nucleotides read TGTGCCAGCAGCCTAACGGGACAGGGGTTCTACGAGCAGTACTTC.

This rearrangement joins TRBV4-3 to TRBJ2-3; 9 bases fit TRBD1. V lost 0 bases, J lost 5 bases, and 12 bases stayed unmatched. The CDR3 covers 18 residues. Germline V gene data show CDR1 as LGHNA and CDR2 as YSLEER. The CDR3 reads CASSQDRFWGQGGDTQYF. CDR3 in DNA: TGCGCCAGCAGCCAAGATCGGTTCTGGGGACAGGGTGGAGATACGCAGTATTTT.

As for this clone: The same CDR3 also results from other DNA sequences found in this sample. This rearrangement joins TRBV4-1 to TRBJ1-1, with D tentatively TRBD1 (5 bases). The ends were cut back, 0 bases at V and 0 bases at J, with 8 bases in the middle. CDR3 length: 15 amino acids. Germline V lookup: CDR1 MGHRA, CDR2 YSYEKL. Here the CDR3 reads CASSQDRGLNTEAFF. CDR3 nucleotides: TGCGCCAGCAGCCAAGATCGGGGACTGAACACTGAAGCTTTCTTT.

The chain is built from TRBV2 and TRBJ1-5; 9 bases line up with TRBD1. The germline gives CDR1 SNHLY, CDR2 FYNNEI. CDR3 length: 16 residues. V was pared by 4 bases and J by 6 bases, with 10 bases of the junction left unmatched. The CDR3 DNA follows: TGTGCCAGCAGTGCCACGAAGGGACAGGGTCGTCAGCCCCAGCATTTT. Protein sequence: CASSATKGQGRQPQHF.

The chain joins TRBV6-6 to TRBJ2-2; the match to TRBD2 covers 8 bases. The CDR3 spans 14 residues. The V segment lost 6 bases and the J segment 7 bases; nucleotides outside the gene matches: 7. Per the germline V gene, CDR1 is MNHNY and CDR2 is SVGAGI (reference sequence). In DNA, the CDR3 is TGTGCCAGCAGCGAGCGGGGGCAAAACGGGGAGCTGTTTTTT. It codes for CASSERGQNGELFF.

The chain couples TRBV2 to TRBJ1-1, with 7 bases matching TRBD1. Germline CDR1 is SNHLY and CDR2 is FYNNEI. CDR3 length equals 13 residues. J was trimmed by 3 bases and V by 9 bases; bases with no gene match: 7. DNA of the CDR3: TGTGCCAGAGAGGGGGCCAGGGACACTGAAGCTTTCTTT. As protein: CAREGARDTEAFF.

The chain carries TRBV29-1 and TRBJ2-1; 7 bases fit TRBD2. V gave up 1 base and J gave up 7 bases; unmatched junction bases: 7. Germline V CDR1 and CDR2: SQVTM, ANQGSEA. The CDR3 spans 14 residues. In nucleotides, the CDR3 is TGCAGCGTTGAAGGCGGGAGAAACTGGAATGAGCAGTTCTTC. This encodes CSVEGGRNWNEQFF.

J is TRBJ2-3 and V is TRBV29-1; 12 positions match TRBD2. Trimming at V came to 7 bases and at J to 4 bases, leaving 3 bases not matched to a gene. The germline V gene has CDR1 SQVTM and CDR2 ANQGSEA. This CDR3 is built from 13 residues. The CDR3 DNA reads TGCAGCGGTACTAGCGGGAGGTCAGATACGCAGTATTTT. Protein sequence: CSGTSGRSDTQYF.

The V gene is TRBV5-1, the J gene TRBJ2-7, with TRBD1 identical over 11 bases. Germline V gene lookup returns CDR1 SGHRS and CDR2 YFSETQ. With V trimmed by 8 bases and J by 4 bases, 8 bases remained unmatched. The CDR3 contains 14 residues. This CDR3 reads CASQPGQGGYEQYF. DNA for the CDR3: TGCGCCAGTCAACCGGGACAGGGGGGGTACGAGCAGTACTTC. The variable domain in full, completed from reference TRBV5-1 and TRBJ2-7, reads KAGVTQTPRYLIKTRGQQVTLSCSPISGHRSVSWYQQTPGQGLQFLFEYFSETQRNKGNFPGRFSGRQFSNSRSEMNVSTLELGDSALYLCASQPGQGGYEQYFGPGTRLTVT.